This T cell receptor beta chain originates from a study of CD8 T cells in ankylosing spondylitis. General study findings and limits: Matched ankylosing spondylitis synovial fluid reportedly contained a significantly enriched population of disease-linked clones. A motif in TCR beta, a set of about eight highly homologous variants, appeared characteristic of ankylosing spondylitis blood.

MiXCR, run by TCRdb on the 5' RACE reads, gives a single entry per CDR3 protein. The sample yields fewer than 250,000 distinct CDR3 sequences, about 11% seen once. This clonotype has ten or more counts. Its antigen is currently unknown. J was trimmed by 9 bases and V by 4 bases; bases with no gene match: 4. The CDR3 runs 12 residues. Germline loops: CDR1 MNHNY, CDR2 SVGAGI (reference sequence). This TCR was sampled from a male donor with ankylosing spondylitis or in good health (not recorded which). Sequenced material: blood, either unsorted or a sorted T cell fraction (not recorded which). The V and J genes are TRBV6-6 and TRBJ2-3; TRBD1 agrees at 7 bases. The CDR3 nucleotides read TGTGCCAGCAGTTCACAGGGGCCAACGCAGTATTTT. Its protein product is CASSSQGPTQYF.